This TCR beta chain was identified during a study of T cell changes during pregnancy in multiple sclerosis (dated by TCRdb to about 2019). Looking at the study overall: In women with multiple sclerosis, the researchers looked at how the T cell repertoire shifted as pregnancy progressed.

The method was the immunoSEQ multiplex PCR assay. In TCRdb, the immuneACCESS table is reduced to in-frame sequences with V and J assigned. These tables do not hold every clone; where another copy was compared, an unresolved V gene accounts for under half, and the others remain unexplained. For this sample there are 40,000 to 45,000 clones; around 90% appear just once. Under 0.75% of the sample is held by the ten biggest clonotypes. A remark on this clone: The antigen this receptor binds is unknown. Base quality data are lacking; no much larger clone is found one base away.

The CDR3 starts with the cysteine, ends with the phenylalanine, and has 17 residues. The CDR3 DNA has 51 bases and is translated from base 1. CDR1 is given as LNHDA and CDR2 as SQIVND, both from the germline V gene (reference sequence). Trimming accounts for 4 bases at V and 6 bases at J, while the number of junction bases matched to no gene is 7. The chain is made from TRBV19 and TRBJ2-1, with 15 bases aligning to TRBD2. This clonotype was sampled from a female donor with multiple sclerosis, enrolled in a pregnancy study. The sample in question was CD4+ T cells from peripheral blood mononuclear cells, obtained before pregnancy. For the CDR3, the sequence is CASSKGLAGGPANEQFF. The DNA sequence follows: TGTGCCAGTAGTAAAGGACTAGCGGGGGGGCCCGCCAATGAGCAGTTCTTC.